Below, 10 T cell receptor beta chains from the same sample are listed, as sequenced in a study of cytomegalovirus exposure and HLA in healthy donors. 13 Jbeta primers and 60 Vbeta primers were used for the PCR. Measured with immunoSEQ multiplex PCR; TCRdb has only the in-frame clones, and not every one. The sample holds some 150,000 clones; around 60% are singletons and the top ten take roughly 6.8%. Sample: PBMCs. The origin of the receptors is a woman aged 55-69 years in good health and CMV-seropositive.

The genes are TRBV28 and TRBJ1-2; D gene unclear. Looked up from germline, CDR1 is MDHEN and CDR2 is SYDVKM. The length of the CDR3 is 10 residues. Trimming pared 4 bases from V and 6 bases from J, leaving 3 bases between. The CDR3 DNA is TGTGCCAGCAGTTATAATGGCTACACCTTC. Residues: CASSYNGYTF.

The rearrangement joins TRBV28 to TRBJ2-7; 12 bases are shared with TRBD2. The CDR3 loop spans 16 amino acids. The germline V gene encodes CDR1 MDHEN and CDR2 SYDVKM. Germline trimming cut 3 bases from V and 2 bases from J; bases unmatched to any gene: 5. The CDR3 region has the DNA TGTGCCAGCAGTTTCGGTCTAGCGGGAGGGGCCTACGAGCAGTACTTC. Protein sequence: CASSFGLAGGAYEQYF.

V usage is TRBV7-2 and J usage is TRBJ2-1, with 11 bases that match TRBD2. With 5 bases clipped from V and 9 bases from J, the junction kept 18 bases outside the gene matches. Per the germline V gene, CDR1 is SGHTA and CDR2 is FQGNSA. The CDR3 length is 18 residues. Written as DNA, the CDR3 is TGTGCCAGCAGCCGTTCGGTACTACTAGCGGGAGCCGGCACTGAGCAGTTCTTC. Translated: CASSRSVLLAGAGTEQFF.

The chain recombines TRBV7-2 with TRBJ2-1; TRBD2 might be the D (5 bases). Germline V lookup: CDR1 SGHTA, CDR2 FQGNSA. V gave up 5 bases and J gave up 10 bases, with 12 bases separating them. The CDR3 runs 12 residues. CDR3 in DNA: TGTGCCAGCAGCCCTAACCGGGAAGAGCAGTTCTTC. It specifies CASSPNREEQFF.

This clone was detected a few times. This chain links TRBV10-2 with TRBJ2-7; D is unclear. Germline CDR1 reads WSHSY; CDR2 reads SAAADI. Trimming stripped 6 bases from V and 0 bases from J, with 6 bases between. The CDR3 runs 12 residues. CDR3 sequence (DNA): TGCGCCAGCAGACTCTTCTCCTACGAGCAGTACTTC. Its translation is CASRLFSYEQYF.

The chain couples TRBV6-5 to TRBJ1-2, with 8 positions matching TRBD1. CDR3 size: 13 residues. V dropped 6 bases and J dropped 4; count of bases not matched to a gene: 4. Germline assignment: CDR1 MNHEY and CDR2 SVGAGI. This CDR3 reads CASSPRGPYGYTF. The CDR3, as DNA: TGTGCCAGCAGCCCCAGGGGGCCCTATGGCTACACCTTC.

The rearrangement links TRBV6-5 to TRBJ2-3; tentative D call: TRBD1 (6 bases). Trimming left V 6 bases short and J 0 bases short, with 13 bases between. Germline loops: CDR1 MNHEY, CDR2 SVGAGI. The CDR3 sequence is 15 residues long. In DNA form, the CDR3 reads TGTGCCAGCAGCCCTCGGACAGCTAGCACAGATACGCAGTATTTT. It encodes CASSPRTASTDTQYF.

The CDR3 nucleotides read TGTGCCAGCAGGGTTAGCGGGAGCTCCTACGAGCAGTACTTC. It translates to CASRVSGSSYEQYF. The J gene is TRBJ2-7, the V gene TRBV2, with TRBD2 identical over 9 bases. CDR1 and CDR2 (germline): SNHLY, FYNNEI. The CDR3 loop spans 14 amino acids. V dropped 6 bases and J dropped 0; count of bases not matched to a gene: 3.

The chain uses TRBV6-1 and TRBJ2-1; 10 nucleotides agree with TRBD2. V dropped 5 bases and J dropped 1; count of bases not matched to a gene: 2. Germline V gene sequence: CDR1 MNHNS, CDR2 SASEGT. The CDR3 consists of 15 residues. In nucleotides, the CDR3 is TGTGCCAGCAGTTTGGGACTAGCGTCCTACAATGAGCAGTTCTTC. Protein: CASSLGLASYNEQFF.

This clone was seen a few times. J is TRBJ1-1 and V is TRBV28, with TRBD1 as a possible D gene (5 bases). The CDR3 is 12 amino acids. CDR1 and CDR2 from the germline V gene are MDHEN and SYDVKM. Trimming took 7 bases from V and 5 from J, leaving 11 bases between them. The CDR3 nucleotides are TGTGCCAGCATCGGCGGGGGTACTGAAGCTTTCTTT. Translated, it gives CASIGGGTEAFF.